This paragraph covers one T cell receptor (beta chain) sequence. Germline V gene lookup returns CDR1 MDHEN and CDR2 SYDVKM. There are 12 residues in the CDR3. V dropped 5 bases and J dropped 7; count of bases not matched to a gene: 5. This sample stems from a study of PD-L1 blockade in urothelial cancer. Stated time point: peripheral blood 6 weeks after treatment start. The repertoire was sequenced with immunoSEQ multiplex PCR; TCRdb's copy has only in-frame clones and lacks some. Seen here are tens of thousands of clones, 70% to 90% observed once, and the top ten hold 8.5% to 12%. This clonotype was obtained from a man in his sixties with urothelial cancer. The chain joins TRBV28 to TRBJ2-7; 7 nucleotides match TRBD1. Source: PBMCs, taken around atezolizumab (anti-PD-L1) treatment. The CDR3 DNA reads TGTGCCAGCAGTGACAGGGTAGGGGAGCAGTACTTC. This encodes CASSDRVGEQYF. The full variable domain, its missing parts supplied by reference TRBV28 and TRBJ2-7, is DVKVTQSSRYLVKRTGEKVFLECVQDMDHENMFWYRQDPGLGLRLIYFSYDVKMKEKGDIPEGYSVSREKKERFSLILESASTNQTSMYLCASSDRVGEQYFGPGTRLTVT.